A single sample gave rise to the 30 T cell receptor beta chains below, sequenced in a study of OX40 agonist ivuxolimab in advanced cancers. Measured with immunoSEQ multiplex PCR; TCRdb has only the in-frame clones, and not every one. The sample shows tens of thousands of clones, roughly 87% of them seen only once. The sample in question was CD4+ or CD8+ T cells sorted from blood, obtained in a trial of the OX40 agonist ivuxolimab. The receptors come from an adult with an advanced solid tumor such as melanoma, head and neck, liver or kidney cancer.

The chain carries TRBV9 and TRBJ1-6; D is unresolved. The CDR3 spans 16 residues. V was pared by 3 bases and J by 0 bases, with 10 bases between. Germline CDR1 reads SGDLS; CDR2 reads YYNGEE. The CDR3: CASSADLSSYNSPLHF. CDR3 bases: TGTGCCAGCAGCGCGGACCTCAGCTCCTATAATTCACCCCTCCACTTT.

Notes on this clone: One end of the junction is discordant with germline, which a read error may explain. This chain's CDR3 is CATGRTDQPQHF. In DNA form, the CDR3 reads TGTGCCACCGGCAGGACGGATCAGCCCCAGCATTTT. V gene TRBV15 combines with J gene TRBJ1-5; D is unclear. The CDR3 loop spans 12 amino acids. Germline assignment: CDR1 LNHNV and CDR2 YYDKDF (reference sequence).

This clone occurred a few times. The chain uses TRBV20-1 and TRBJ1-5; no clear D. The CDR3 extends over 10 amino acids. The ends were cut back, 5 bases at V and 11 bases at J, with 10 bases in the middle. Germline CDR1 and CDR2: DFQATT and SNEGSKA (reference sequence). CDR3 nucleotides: TGCAGTGCTCGGGCTTTCGCCCAGCATTTT. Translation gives CSARAFAQHF.

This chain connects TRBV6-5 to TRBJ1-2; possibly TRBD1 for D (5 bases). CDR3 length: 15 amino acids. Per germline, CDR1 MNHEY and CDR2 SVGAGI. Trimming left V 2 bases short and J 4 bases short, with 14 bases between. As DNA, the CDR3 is TGTGCCAGCAGTTACGGTACCGGGGGTGTCTATGGCTACACCTTC. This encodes CASSYGTGGVYGYTF.

The CDR3 coding sequence is TGTGCCAGCAGCCCTGGAGGAATCGAGCAGTACTTC. This gives the protein CASSPGGIEQYF. The chain has TRBV27 and TRBJ2-7, with D possibly TRBD2 on 5 matching bases. The germline V gene has CDR1 MNHEY and CDR2 SMNVEV (reference sequence). The V end was cut by 6 bases, the J end by 6 bases, with 12 bases between. The CDR3 has 12 residues.

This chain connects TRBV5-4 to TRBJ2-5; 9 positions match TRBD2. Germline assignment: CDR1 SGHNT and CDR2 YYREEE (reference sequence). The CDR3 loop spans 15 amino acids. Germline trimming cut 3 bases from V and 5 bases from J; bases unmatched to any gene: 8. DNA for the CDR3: TGTGCCAGCAGCTATGGAGCGGGAGGTCGGGAGACCCAGTACTTC. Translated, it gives CASSYGAGGRETQYF.

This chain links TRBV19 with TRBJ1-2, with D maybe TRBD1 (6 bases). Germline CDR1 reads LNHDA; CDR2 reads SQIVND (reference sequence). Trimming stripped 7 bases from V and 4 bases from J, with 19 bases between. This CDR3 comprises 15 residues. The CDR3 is CASTLSGGGGYGYTF. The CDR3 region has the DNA TGTGCCAGTACCCTCTCCGGCGGAGGGGGCTATGGCTACACCTTC.

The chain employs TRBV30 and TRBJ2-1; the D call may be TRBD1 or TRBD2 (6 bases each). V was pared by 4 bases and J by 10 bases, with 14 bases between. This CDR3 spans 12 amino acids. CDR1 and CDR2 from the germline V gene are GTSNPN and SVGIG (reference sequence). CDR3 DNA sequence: TGTGCCTGGAACCTCAACGGGGGCGAGCAGTTCTTC. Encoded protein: CAWNLNGGEQFF.

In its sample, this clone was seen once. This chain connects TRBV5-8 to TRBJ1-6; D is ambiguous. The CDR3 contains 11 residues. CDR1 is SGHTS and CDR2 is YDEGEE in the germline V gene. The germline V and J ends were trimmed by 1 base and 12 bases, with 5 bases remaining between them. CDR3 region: CASSLTEPLHF. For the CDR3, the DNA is TGTGCCAGCAGCTTGACAGAACCCCTCCACTTT.

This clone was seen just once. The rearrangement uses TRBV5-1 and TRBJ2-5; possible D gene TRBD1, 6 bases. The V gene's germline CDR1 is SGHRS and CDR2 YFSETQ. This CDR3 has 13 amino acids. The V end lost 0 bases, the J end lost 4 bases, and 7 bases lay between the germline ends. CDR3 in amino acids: CASSLGQAETQYF. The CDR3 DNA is TGCGCCAGCAGCTTGGGACAGGCAGAGACCCAGTACTTC.

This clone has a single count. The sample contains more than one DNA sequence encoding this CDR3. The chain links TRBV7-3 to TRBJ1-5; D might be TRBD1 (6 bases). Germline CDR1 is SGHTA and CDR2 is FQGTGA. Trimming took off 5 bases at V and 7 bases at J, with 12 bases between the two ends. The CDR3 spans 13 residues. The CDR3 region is CASSLQGGQPQHF. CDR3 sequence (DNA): TGTGCCAGCAGCCTACAGGGCGGGCAGCCCCAGCATTTT.

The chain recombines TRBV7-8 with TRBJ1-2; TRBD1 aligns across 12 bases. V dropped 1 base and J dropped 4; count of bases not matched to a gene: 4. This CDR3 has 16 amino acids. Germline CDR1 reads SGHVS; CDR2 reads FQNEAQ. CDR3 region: CASSLDPGQGAYGYTF. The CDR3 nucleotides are TGTGCCAGCAGCTTAGATCCGGGACAGGGGGCCTATGGCTACACCTTC.

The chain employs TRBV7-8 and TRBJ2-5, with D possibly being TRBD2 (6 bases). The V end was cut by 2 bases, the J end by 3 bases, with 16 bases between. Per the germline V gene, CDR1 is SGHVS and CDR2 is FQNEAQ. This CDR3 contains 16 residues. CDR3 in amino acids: CASSLRGGAEKETQYF. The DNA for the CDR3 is TGTGCCAGCAGCTTACGCGGCGGGGCGGAGAAAGAGACCCAGTACTTC.

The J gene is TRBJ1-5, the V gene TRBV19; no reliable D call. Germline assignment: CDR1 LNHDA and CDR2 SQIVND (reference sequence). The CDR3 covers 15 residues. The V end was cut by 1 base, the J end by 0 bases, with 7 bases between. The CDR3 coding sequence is TGTGCCAGTAGTATAGTTGCGAGTAGCAATCAGCCCCAGCATTTT. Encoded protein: CASSIVASSNQPQHF.

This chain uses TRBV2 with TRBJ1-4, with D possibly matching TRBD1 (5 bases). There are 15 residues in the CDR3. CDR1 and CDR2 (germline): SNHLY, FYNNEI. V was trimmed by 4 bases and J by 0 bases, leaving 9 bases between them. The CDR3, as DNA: TGTGCCAGCAGTGGGGGGAGGGCAACTAATGAAAAACTGTTTTTT. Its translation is CASSGGRATNEKLFF. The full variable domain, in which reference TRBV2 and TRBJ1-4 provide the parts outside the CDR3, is EPEVTQTPSHQVTQMGQEVILRCVPISNHLYFYWYRQILGQKVEFLVSFYNNEISEKSEIFDDQFSVERPDGSNFTLKIRSTKLEDSAMYFCASSGGRATNEKLFFGSGTQLSVL.

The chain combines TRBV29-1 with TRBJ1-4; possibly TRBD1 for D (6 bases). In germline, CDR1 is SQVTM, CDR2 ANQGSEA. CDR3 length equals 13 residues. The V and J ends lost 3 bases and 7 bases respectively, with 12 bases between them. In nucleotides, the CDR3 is TGCAGCGTTGATGCAGGGGCGGGTGAAAAACTGTTTTTT. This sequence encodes CSVDAGAGEKLFF.

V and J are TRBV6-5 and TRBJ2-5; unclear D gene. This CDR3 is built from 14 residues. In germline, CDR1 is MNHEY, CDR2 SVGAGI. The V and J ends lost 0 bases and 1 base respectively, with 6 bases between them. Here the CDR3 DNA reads TGTGCCAGCAGTTACTCCGTAGGCCAAGAGACCCAGTACTTC. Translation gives CASSYSVGQETQYF.

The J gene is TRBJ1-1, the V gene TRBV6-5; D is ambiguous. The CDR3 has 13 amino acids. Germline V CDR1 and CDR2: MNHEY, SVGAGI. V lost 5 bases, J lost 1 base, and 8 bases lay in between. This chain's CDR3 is CASSDLPNTEAFF. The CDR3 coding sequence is TGTGCCAGCAGTGACCTACCGAACACTGAAGCTTTCTTT.

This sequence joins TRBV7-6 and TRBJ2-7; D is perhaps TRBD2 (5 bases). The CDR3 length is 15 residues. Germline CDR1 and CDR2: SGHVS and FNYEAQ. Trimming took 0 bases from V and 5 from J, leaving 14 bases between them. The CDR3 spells CASSLARATPHEQYF. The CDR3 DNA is TGTGCCAGCAGCTTAGCGCGGGCCACGCCCCACGAGCAGTACTTC. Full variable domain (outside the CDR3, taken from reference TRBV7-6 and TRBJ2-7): GAGVSQSPRYKVTKRGQDVALRCDPISGHVSLYWYRQALGQGPEFLTYFNYEAQQDKSGLPNDRFSAERPEGSISTLTIQRTEQRDSAMYRCASSLARATPHEQYFGPGTRLTVT.

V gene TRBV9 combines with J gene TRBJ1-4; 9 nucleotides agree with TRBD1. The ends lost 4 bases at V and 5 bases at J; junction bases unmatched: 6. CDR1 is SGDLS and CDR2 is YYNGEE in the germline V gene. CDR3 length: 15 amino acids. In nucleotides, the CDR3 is TGTGCCAGCAGCAACGCCGGGACAGGGAATGAAAAACTGTTTTTT. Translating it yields CASSNAGTGNEKLFF.

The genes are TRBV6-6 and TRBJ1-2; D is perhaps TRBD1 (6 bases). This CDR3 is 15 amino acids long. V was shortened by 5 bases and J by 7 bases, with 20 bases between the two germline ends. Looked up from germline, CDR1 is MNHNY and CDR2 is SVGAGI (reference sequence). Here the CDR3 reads CASSPLAGGASGYTF. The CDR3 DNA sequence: TGTGCCAGCAGTCCACTTGCGGGGGGGGCAAGTGGCTACACCTTC.

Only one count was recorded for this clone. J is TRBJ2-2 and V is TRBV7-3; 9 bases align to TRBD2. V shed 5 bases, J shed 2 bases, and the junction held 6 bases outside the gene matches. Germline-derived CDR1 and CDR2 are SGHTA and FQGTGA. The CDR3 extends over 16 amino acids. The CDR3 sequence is CASSPGLASNTGELFF. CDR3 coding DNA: TGTGCCAGCAGCCCAGGACTAGCGAGTAACACCGGGGAGCTGTTTTTT. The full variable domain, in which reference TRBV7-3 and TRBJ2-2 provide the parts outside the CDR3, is GAGVSQTPSNKVTEKGKYVELRCDPISGHTALYWYRQSLGQGPEFLIYFQGTGAADDSGLPNDRFFAVRPEGSVSTLKIQRTERGDSAVYLCASSPGLASNTGELFFGEGSRLTVL.

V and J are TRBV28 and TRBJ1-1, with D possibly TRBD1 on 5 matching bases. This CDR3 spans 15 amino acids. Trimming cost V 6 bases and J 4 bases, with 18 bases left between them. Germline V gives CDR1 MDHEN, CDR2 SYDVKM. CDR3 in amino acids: CASSVWDSRGTEAFF. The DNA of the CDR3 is TGTGCCAGCAGCGTTTGGGACTCCCGCGGCACTGAAGCTTTCTTT.

In DNA form, the CDR3 reads TGTGCCACCGCCGGGACTAGGACTTACAATGAGCAGTTCTTC. It specifies CATAGTRTYNEQFF. This chain links TRBV2 with TRBJ2-1, with TRBD2 matching over 8 bases. V gave up 10 bases and J gave up 4 bases; unmatched junction bases: 9. The CDR3 runs to 14 residues. Germline V lookup: CDR1 SNHLY, CDR2 FYNNEI.

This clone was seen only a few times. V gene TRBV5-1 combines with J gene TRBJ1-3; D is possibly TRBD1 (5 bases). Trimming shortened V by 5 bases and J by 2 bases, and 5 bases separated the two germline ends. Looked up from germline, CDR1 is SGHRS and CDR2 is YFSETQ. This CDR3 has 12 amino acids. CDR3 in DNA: TGCGCCAGCAGGGGGGCTGGAAACACCATATATTTT. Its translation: CASRGAGNTIYF.

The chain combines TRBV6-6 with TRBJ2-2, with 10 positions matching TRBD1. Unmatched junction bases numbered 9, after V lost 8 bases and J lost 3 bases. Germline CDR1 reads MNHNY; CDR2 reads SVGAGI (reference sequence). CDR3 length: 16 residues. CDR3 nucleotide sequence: TGTGCCAGCCGCCGGGGGGACAGGGGCGACACCGGGGAGCTGTTTTTT. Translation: CASRRGDRGDTGELFF.

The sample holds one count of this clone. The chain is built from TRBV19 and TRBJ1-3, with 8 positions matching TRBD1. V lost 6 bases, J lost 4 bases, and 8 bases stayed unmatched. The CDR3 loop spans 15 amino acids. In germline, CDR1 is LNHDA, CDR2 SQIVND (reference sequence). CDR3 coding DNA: TGTGCCAGTAGCAGGGGGCAAGCGGCGGGAAACACCATATATTTT. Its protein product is CASSRGQAAGNTIYF.

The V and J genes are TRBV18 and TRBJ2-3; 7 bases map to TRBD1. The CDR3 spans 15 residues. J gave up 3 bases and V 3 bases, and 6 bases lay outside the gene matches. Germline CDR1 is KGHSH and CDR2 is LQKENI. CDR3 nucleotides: TGTGCCAGCTCACCCCGACAGGGTGGGACAGATACGCAGTATTTT. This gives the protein CASSPRQGGTDTQYF.

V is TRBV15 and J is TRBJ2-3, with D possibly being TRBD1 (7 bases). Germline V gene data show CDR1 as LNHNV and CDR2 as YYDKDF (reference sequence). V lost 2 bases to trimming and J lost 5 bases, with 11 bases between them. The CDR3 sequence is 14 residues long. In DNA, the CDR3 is TGTGCCACCAGCAGAAGACAGGGAGGAGATACGCAGTATTTT. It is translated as CATSRRQGGDTQYF.

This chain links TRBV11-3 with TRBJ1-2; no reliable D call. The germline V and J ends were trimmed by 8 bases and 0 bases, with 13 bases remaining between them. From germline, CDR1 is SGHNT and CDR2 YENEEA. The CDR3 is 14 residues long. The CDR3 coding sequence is TGTGCCAGCGCCAAACGGGTCGCTAACTATGGCTACACCTTC. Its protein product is CASAKRVANYGYTF.